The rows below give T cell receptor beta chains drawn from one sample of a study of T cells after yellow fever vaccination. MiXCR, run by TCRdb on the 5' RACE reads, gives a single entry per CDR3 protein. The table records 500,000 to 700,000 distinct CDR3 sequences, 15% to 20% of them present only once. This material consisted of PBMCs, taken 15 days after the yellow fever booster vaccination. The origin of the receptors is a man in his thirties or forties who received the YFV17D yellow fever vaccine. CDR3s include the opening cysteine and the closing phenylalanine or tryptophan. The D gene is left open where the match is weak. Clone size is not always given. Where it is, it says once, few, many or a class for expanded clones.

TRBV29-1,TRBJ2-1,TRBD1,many,TGCAGCGTTATGAATGTGGTGGGACAGGGCTACAATGAGCAGTTCTTC,CSVMNVVGQGYNEQFF
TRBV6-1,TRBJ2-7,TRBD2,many,TGTGCCAGCAGTCCCCTGACTAGCGGGAAATTCGAGCAGTACTTC,CASSPLTSGKFEQYF
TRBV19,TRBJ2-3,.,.,TGTGCCAGTAGTATCCCCGCCGGAGATACGCAGTATTTT,CASSIPAGDTQYF
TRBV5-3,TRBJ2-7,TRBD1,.,TGTGCCAGTCTCCAACCCGGGACAGGGGCCTCCTACGAGCAGTACTTC,CASLQPGTGASYEQYF
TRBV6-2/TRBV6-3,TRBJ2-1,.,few,TGTGCCAGCAGCCTACCGGGGCTGACAATGGTGCAGTTCTTC,CASSLPGLTMVQFF
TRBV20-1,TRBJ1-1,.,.,TGCAGTGCTCAGCAGGGGACCGAGAACACTGAAGCTTTCTTT,CSAQQGTENTEAFF
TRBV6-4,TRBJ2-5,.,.,TGTGCCAGCAGTGATAAGACAGACCAAGAGACCCAGTACTTC,CASSDKTDQETQYF
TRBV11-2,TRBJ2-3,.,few,TGTGCCAGCAGCTTAGGTGCGCCCGCTCATACGCAGTATTTT,CASSLGAPAHTQYF
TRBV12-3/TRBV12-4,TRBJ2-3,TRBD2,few,TGTGCCAGCAGTTGGGAGGGGGATACGCAGTATTTT,CASSWEGDTQYF
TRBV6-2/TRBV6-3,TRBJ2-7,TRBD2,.,TGTGCCAGCACCGAGCGGGAGGGCCCGAACGAGCAGTACTTC,CASTEREGPNEQYF
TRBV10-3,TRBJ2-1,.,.,TGTGCCACCCGCGACTCGGTTGAGCAGTTCTTC,CATRDSVEQFF
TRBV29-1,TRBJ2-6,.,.,TGCAGCGTTGAGGGGGGTTCTGGGGCCAACGTCCTGACTTTC,CSVEGGSGANVLTF
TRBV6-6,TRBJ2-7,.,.,TGTGCCAGCGGGGCGACGGAGCAGTACTTC,CASGATEQYF
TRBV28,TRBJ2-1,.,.,TGTGCCAGCAGTTTAGTCTTTTCGGGAGTGAGTTCCTACAATGAGCAGTTCTTC,CASSLVFSGVSSYNEQFF
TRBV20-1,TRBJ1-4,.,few,TGCAGTGCCCCGTACAGTATCGGTAATGAAAAACTGTTTTTT,CSAPYSIGNEKLFF
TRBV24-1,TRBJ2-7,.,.,TGTGCCACCAGTGACCCGACCCGGGACAACAACGAGCAGTACTTC,CATSDPTRDNNEQYF
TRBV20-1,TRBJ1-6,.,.,TGCAGTGCCGTGGCCGGGACGGGAAATTCACCCCTCCACTTT,CSAVAGTGNSPLHF
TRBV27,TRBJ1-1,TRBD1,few,TGTGCCAGCAGTTTATCCGGGACAGGGGATGTTGAAGCTTTCTTT,CASSLSGTGDVEAFF
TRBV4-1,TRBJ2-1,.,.,TGCGCCAGCAGCCAAGCCTACGGGCGGGATATTAAGGAGCAGTTCTTC,CASSQAYGRDIKEQFF
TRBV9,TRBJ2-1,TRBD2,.,TGTGCCAGCAGCCCCACCGGGAGGAATGAGCAGTTCTTC,CASSPTGRNEQFF
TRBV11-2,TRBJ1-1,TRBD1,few,TGTGCCAGCAGCTTTGAGGGGGCCTACACTGAAGCTTTCTTT,CASSFEGAYTEAFF
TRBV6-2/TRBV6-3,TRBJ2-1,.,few,TGTGCCAGCAGTCCGTTGGGGGGTCGGGGTGAGCAGTTCTTC,CASSPLGGRGEQFF
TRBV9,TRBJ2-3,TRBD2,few,TGTGCCAGCAGCCACGGACTAGCGGACACAGATACGCAGTATTTT,CASSHGLADTDTQYF
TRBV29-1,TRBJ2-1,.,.,TGCAGCGTTGAACGCCTGAATGAGCAGTTCTTC,CSVERLNEQFF
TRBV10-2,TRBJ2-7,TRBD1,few,TGCGCCAGCAATTGGGGGAGTGAGACAGGGTTCTACGAGCAGTACTTC,CASNWGSETGFYEQYF
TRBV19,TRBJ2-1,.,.,TGTGCCAGTCACGGTGGGCTTTACTACAATGAGCAGTTCTTC,CASHGGLYYNEQFF
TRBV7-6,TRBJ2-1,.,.,TGTGCCAGCAGCTTATATACACGGGACAATGAGCAGTTCTTC,CASSLYTRDNEQFF
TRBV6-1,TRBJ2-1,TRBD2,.,TGTGCCAGCAGTGAATCGCCACGGGGACTAGCGGTTTACAATGAGCAGTTCTTC,CASSESPRGLAVYNEQFF
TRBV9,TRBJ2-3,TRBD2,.,TGTGCCAGCAGCGTAGGACTAGCAGACAGCACAGATACGCAGTATTTT,CASSVGLADSTDTQYF